This TCR beta chain was identified in a study of tumor and adjacent non-tumor tissue in lung cancer. This CDR3 has 16 residues. Trimming cost V 6 bases and J 8 bases, with 25 bases left between them. Germline V lookup: CDR1 SGHNT, CDR2 YENEEA. Three rounds of nested PCR, following a modified ARM-PCR protocol, produced the TCRbeta library. TCRdb re-called the multiplex PCR reads with MiXCR, one entry per CDR3 protein. The data contain approximately 86,000 distinct CDR3 sequences, 55% to 80% of them seen just once; the ten biggest clones take up around 10%. This sample's RNA came from whole unsorted tissue.

The receptor was derived from a woman in her thirties or forties with non-small cell lung cancer. The rearrangement uses TRBV11-3 and TRBJ1-1, with a tentative D call TRBD1 (5 bases). Input material: lung tumor tissue. CDR3 loop: CASSFEGRYGNSEAFF. Here the CDR3 DNA reads TGTGCCAGCAGTTTTGAGGGGCGTTATGGGAACTCCGAAGCTTTCTTT.